Detailed here is one T cell receptor (beta chain). It has no known antigen specificity. Nothing much larger sits one base from this clone, and base qualities are not available. The record originates from a study of cytomegalovirus exposure and HLA in healthy donors (dated by TCRdb to 2016 to 2017). Notes on the research overall: An earlier analysis of several hundred of the donors reported 276 Gb of sequence data and roughly 110 million unique TCR beta sequences from about 200 million T cells. An early release covering approximately 600 HLA-typed donors comprised 250 to 350 gigabases of sequencing data and around 85 million unique TCR sequences. HLA typing covered class I and class II loci at four-digit resolution. The study aimed to test whether signatures of past pathogen exposure could be identified by cataloging public T cell receptors. Across about 380 genotyped donors of the cohort, an average of about 250,000 unique TCR beta nucleotide sequences per donor were sequenced, and 15% to 20% of those sequences were non-productive. Four or five DR-DQ haplotypes were handled as single units for association and clustering, since linkage in the cohort was strong. In a later genetic analysis, genome-wide SNP genotypes for about 55% of the roughly 700 donors were used, and that subset was treated as a discovery cohort. Donor age, sex, ethnicity and CMV serostatus were compiled together with the repertoire data. A later analysis re-examined previously published TCR beta repertoires from around 670 donors and added high-resolution HLA genotyping to investigate patterns of TCR occurrence. Typing coverage varied by locus: roughly 620-630 donors for A, B, C, DRB1 and DQB1; more than 500 for DQA1; around 610 for DPA1; 400 to 480 for DPB1. In addition to the first cohort of 500 to 850 subjects, a separate validation cohort of over 90 different subjects was used. All discovery cohort repertoires had been generated using a single sequencing platform. Of the approximately 400 genotyped donors, 70% to 90% were placed in the genetic ancestry cluster associated with self-reported Caucasian donors. The later analysis used no new phenotypic data to find candidate immune exposures, relying instead on TCR beta sequences and their occurrence across donors. In an earlier analysis of about 590 of the donors, high-throughput TCR beta sequencing was used to judge whether each TCR beta V gene segment behaved as functional or pseudogenic. The study used immunosequencing to profile the T cell repertoires of hundreds of subjects and linked those repertoires to cytomegalovirus serostatus. To predict cytomegalovirus infection status, the study brought together high-throughput TCR immunosequencing, statistical association of individual TCRs with disease status, and machine learning. The full study reports these points: Most TCR sequences were seen in very few donors, while some public TCRs were found in many individuals. Some IMGT-functional V segments, including TRBV6-2 and TRBV6-3, could not be distinguished by the 87-base-pair reads and were therefore excluded. At a false discovery rate of 0.05, a later analysis linked under 20,000 TCR beta sequences to specific HLA alleles. A total of 150 or so TCR beta chains were listed by the study as associated with cytomegalovirus. Because some donors lacked HLA typing at each locus, the association tests relied only on the typed subset. In a later genetic analysis, a missense DCLRE1C variant was associated with V-gene and J-gene trimming of TCR beta chains, and the association was replicated in an independent cohort. A further reported finding was that TCR beta sequences accurately predicted the HLA-A and HLA-B alleles for most subjects in the first cohort. A later genetic analysis reported fewer N-insertions in productive TCRs among donors in an Asian-associated ancestry cluster than the roughly 670-donor mean. In both the original and validation cohorts, the classifier was reported to diagnose cytomegalovirus status with high specificity and sensitivity. A cluster of highly shared sequence variants was judged likely to represent a technical artifact of the sequencing pipeline. In a later analysis, HLA-associated TCR beta chains showed more clonal expansion and lower generation probabilities than non-associated chains that were equally common. A few of the identified cytomegalovirus-associated TCR beta chains were confirmed in vitro to be specific for cytomegalovirus antigens. In an earlier analysis of around 500 of the donors, most TCR beta V segments appeared in productive rearrangements about 87% or about 30% of the time, broadly matching IMGT annotations. In a later analysis, the rate of TCR association differed among HLA loci, with DRB1 alleles having the most associated TCRs and HLA-C alleles having the fewest. According to a later analysis, parvovirus B19, influenza, CMV and Epstein-Barr virus appeared linked to several top co-occurrence clusters. CMV serostatus was the only immune exposure information available for the cohort. Over 15 rarely observed V segments, including chromosome 9 orphons, were excluded from the earlier analysis of several hundred of the donors because counts were too low. The authors suggested that the approach could potentially be generalized to other disease states and immunological phenotypes. Sequencing depth was assumed to be roughly uniform across donors in the presence/absence analyses, though that assumption may not hold. When HLA alleles, especially DR and DQ, strongly co-occurred, TCR associations were difficult to assign to individual alleles. Correlated functional status among segregating V segments might reflect linkage disequilibrium, but an unknown experimental factor could not be ruled out. In this cohort, only TCR beta chains were sequenced, and detectable features were limited by the absence of alpha or paired-chain data. A later analysis found that most CMV-associated TCR beta chains appeared HLA-restricted, with HLA associations seemingly driven largely by CMV exposure.

The receptor library was made with the immunoSEQ multiplex PCR assay. The multiplex PCR relied on a mix of 60 forward primers for TCR Vbeta segments and 13 reverse primers for TCR Jbeta segments. The CDR3 region of rearranged TCR beta genes was amplified from genomic DNA with a multiplex PCR assay. The amplified TCR beta libraries were sequenced on the Illumina HiSeq System as 87-base-pair reads. As for the authors' bioinformatics: In a later analysis, 77 million or so unique TCR beta chains were counted across the roughly 610 repertoires, and roughly 11 million of these chains were shared by at least two donors. A nearest-neighbor algorithm error-corrected the raw reads and collapsed the reads into unique sequences, merging closely related sequences to remove PCR and sequencing errors. To assign V, D and J gene segments, CDR3 sequences were aligned to IMGT reference sequences. Each retained sequence needed at least a six-nucleotide match to both a V gene segment and a J gene segment. Rearrangements were classified as productive when the CDR3 lacked stop codons and remained in frame with V and J, and all other rearrangements were classified as non-productive. CDR3 was defined by IMGT convention, running from the second conserved V-encoded cysteine to the conserved J-encoded phenylalanine. The earlier analysis of some 550 of the donors excluded any sequence lacking an unambiguous match to a single V gene segment. In an earlier analysis of around 590 of the donors, a V segment was called functional when productive rearrangements were above 56.7%, and segregating when the standard deviation between donors exceeded 5%. A statistical classification framework was built for diagnosing cytomegalovirus status from the catalog of TCR beta chain sequences. A later analysis assigned V and J genes by comparing TCR nucleotide sequences with IMGT/GENE-DB human TR gene sequences. A later analysis assigned CDR3 sequences and most-parsimonious VDJ recombination scenarios with the TCRdist pipeline. In a later analysis, every TCR beta chain was defined by the combination of its CDR3 amino acid sequence and its V-gene family, and reads without a unique V-gene family were dropped. A later analysis removed 592 highly shared, low-generation-probability nucleotide sequences to deal with suspected cross-contamination and a sequencing artifact. In a later analysis, a clonal expansion index for each public chain was calculated from normalized within-repertoire ranks of inferred template counts. In a later analysis, generation probabilities were computed with a VDJ recombination model fitted to out-of-frame rearrangements, and the resulting probabilities were checked against IGoR. A later analysis scored TCR-TCR, TCR-HLA and TCR-CMV co-occurrence with hypergeometric tests, applying a repertoire-size bias correction to TCR pairs. To estimate false discovery rates, a later analysis permuted the HLA or CMV assignments 20 times. In a later analysis, co-occurring TCRs were grouped using DBSCAN, and TCRdist sequence similarity was added for clustering within HLA-allele-positive subsets. Repertoires with fewer than 30,000 or more than 120,000 public chains, plus five repertoires with anomalous nucleotide sharing, were excluded from co-occurrence clustering. TCRdb provides this immuneACCESS table in a form limited to in-frame rearrangements. Some clones are lacking; in checked studies, under half of them reflect an unresolved V gene, and why the rest are absent is not known. The DNA was the basis for D and trimming; V, J and clone size are from that table. The sample yields some 150,000 clones; 55% to 85% were counted once. The ten most abundant clones make up approximately 2% of the sample.

The cohort consisted of 600 to 750 healthy bone marrow donors. At the time of sampling, every cohort member was nominally healthy, though immune exposures that went unrecorded were likely present. The donor was CMV seronegative and belonged to the group of approximately 320 seronegative cohort members. A peripheral blood sample was provided by each donor, and peripheral blood mononuclear cells were used for TCR beta sequencing. Genomic DNA was extracted from the blood cell samples with the Qiagen DNeasy Blood Extraction Kit. The CDR3, cysteine through phenylalanine, is 14 amino acids long. Here the CDR3 DNA is all that survives: 42 bases in frame from base 1. At the junction V is shortened by 3 bases and J by 6 bases, with 14 bases in between. The germline V gene sets CDR1 to MGHDK and CDR2 to SYGVNS.

Recombination linked TRBV25-1 to TRBJ2-5; the D gene is perhaps TRBD2, from 5 matching bases. Sequenced sample: PBMCs. This clonotype originated in a man aged 35 to 55 in good health and CMV-seronegative. The CDR3 has the sequence CASSDSRASKTQYF. The DNA sequence follows: TGTGCCAGCAGTGATTCGCGGGCTTCGAAGACCCAGTACTTC.